This TCR beta chain was recovered during a study of T cells after yellow fever vaccination. About the research overall: It was SMART-Seq v4 Ultra Low Input that prepared the fractions with low cell numbers. Findings and caveats of the study: Researchers report a weaker secondary response that nonetheless peaked faster, day 5 versus 15. Booster sampling recovered most clones from primary vaccination (96% CD4, approximately 88% CD8).

TCRdb analysed the 5' RACE reads with MiXCR anew, one entry per CDR3 protein. Altogether around 310,000 distinct CDR3 sequences are present, roughly 8.7% being singletons, with the ten largest covering roughly 18%. CDR1 MNHNY and CDR2 SVGAGI come from the germline V gene (reference sequence). CDR3 length: 12 amino acids. The V and J ends lost 6 bases and 1 base respectively, with 6 bases between them. This clonotype came up many times. The antigen is not known. This chain links TRBV6-6 with TRBJ1-1; D gene uncertain. The TCR originated in a young man who received the YFV17D yellow fever vaccine. This sample comprised PBMCs, obtained on the day of the first yellow fever vaccination. In nucleotides, the CDR3 is TGTGCCAGCAGGGAGTCGAACACTGAAGCTTTCTTT. This codes for CASRESNTEAFF.